Listed below are T cell receptor beta chains from one sample, sequenced in a study of technical replicates of blood from a handful of donors. Some clones are missing from TCRdb's copy, which holds only in-frame ones; the method was immunoSEQ multiplex PCR. This table has some 77,000 clones, approximately 93% appearing once. The sample taken for sequencing was T cells isolated from PBMCs. Receptors were obtained from a human donor in good health. Each CDR3 is given with its conserved first and last residue. A D gene is named only where the DNA matches it firmly. Rows give clone size only sometimes, using once, few, many, or a class for an expanded clone.

CDR3 DNA: TGTGCCAGCAGCTTAGCTCCAGGCGGCAATCAGCCCCAGCATTTT
CDR3 protein: CASSLAPGGNQPQHF
clone size: NA
V gene: TRBV7-8
J gene: TRBJ1-5
D gene: NA

CDR3 DNA: TGTGCCAGCAGCCCGCCTGACTCCGAGCAGTACTTC
CDR3 protein: CASSPPDSEQYF
clone size: NA
V gene: TRBV9
J gene: TRBJ2-7
D gene: NA

CDR3 DNA: TGTGCCAGCAGCCAGGGCGCCTACAATGAGCAGTTCTTC
CDR3 protein: CASSQGAYNEQFF
clone size: NA
V gene: TRBV2
J gene: TRBJ2-1
D gene: NA

CDR3 DNA: TGCGCCAGCAGAACGGGGGGCTCCGAGCAGTACTTC
CDR3 protein: CASRTGGSEQYF
clone size: NA
V gene: TRBV5-1
J gene: TRBJ2-7
D gene: NA

CDR3 DNA: TGTGCCAGCAGTACTAAAACCTACGAGCAGTACTTC
CDR3 protein: CASSTKTYEQYF
clone size: once
V gene: TRBV28
J gene: TRBJ2-7
D gene: NA

CDR3 DNA: TGTGCCAGCAGCTTAAGGACAGCCGAGATTTACGAGCAGTACTTC
CDR3 protein: CASSLRTAEIYEQYF
clone size: NA
V gene: TRBV7-6
J gene: TRBJ2-7
D gene: NA

CDR3 DNA: TGTGCCAGCAGTTTGGCGACATTTAACACTGAAGCTTTCTTT
CDR3 protein: CASSLATFNTEAFF
clone size: NA
V gene: TRBV27
J gene: TRBJ1-1
D gene: NA

CDR3 DNA: TGTGCCAGCAGCCTCCTACAGCGAGAAATTGGGGGCCGAGAGACCCAGTACTTC
CDR3 protein: CASSLLQREIGGRETQYF
clone size: NA
V gene: TRBV7-9
J gene: TRBJ2-5
D gene: NA

CDR3 DNA: TGTGCCAGCAGTGAATACAGGACAGGGAGCACAGATACGCAGTATTTT
CDR3 protein: CASSEYRTGSTDTQYF
clone size: NA
V gene: TRBV25-1
J gene: TRBJ2-3
D gene: TRBD1

CDR3 DNA: TGTGCCAGCAGAAATAGACAGGGTGGCAACAATGAGCAGTTCTTC
CDR3 protein: CASRNRQGGNNEQFF
clone size: NA
V gene: TRBV6-1
J gene: TRBJ2-1
D gene: TRBD1

CDR3 DNA: TGTGCCAGTTTGGACAGGGAAGCTTTAGGACTGTTTTTT
CDR3 protein: CASLDREALGLFF
clone size: NA
V gene: TRBV2
J gene: TRBJ1-4
D gene: TRBD1

CDR3 DNA: TGTGCCAGTGCCAAATTGGAGGACGAGCAGTACTTC
CDR3 protein: CASAKLEDEQYF
clone size: once
V gene: TRBV28
J gene: TRBJ2-7
D gene: NA

CDR3 DNA: TGTGCCAGCAGTGAAGCCGGACTAGCTGTCGACAATGAGCAGTTCTTC
CDR3 protein: CASSEAGLAVDNEQFF
clone size: NA
V gene: TRBV6-1
J gene: TRBJ2-1
D gene: TRBD2

CDR3 DNA: TGCGCCAGCAGCCGGGCGGCGGGAGCCACCGGGGGGGAGCAGTACTTC
CDR3 protein: CASSRAAGATGGEQYF
clone size: NA
V gene: TRBV4-1
J gene: TRBJ2-7
D gene: TRBD2

CDR3 DNA: TGTGCCAGCACCCCCAGGAGGAGAAGAAAGACTGAAGCTTTCTTT
CDR3 protein: CASTPRRRRKTEAFF
clone size: NA
V gene: TRBV21-1
J gene: TRBJ1-1
D gene: NA

CDR3 DNA: TGTGCCAGCAGTCACCCGCCCCAGGTCATTTATGAGCAGTTCTTC
CDR3 protein: CASSHPPQVIYEQFF
clone size: NA
V gene: TRBV28
J gene: TRBJ2-1
D gene: NA

CDR3 DNA: TGCAGCGTTGTGTCGGGACAGGGGATTAATGAGCAGTTCTTC
CDR3 protein: CSVVSGQGINEQFF
clone size: NA
V gene: TRBV29-1
J gene: TRBJ2-1
D gene: TRBD1

CDR3 DNA: TGTGCCTCTTACGGAGGCCAAGAGACCCAGTACTTC
CDR3 protein: CASYGGQETQYF
clone size: NA
V gene: TRBV30
J gene: TRBJ2-5
D gene: NA

CDR3 DNA: TGCAGCGTAGGGGGACAGGGTAGAGGAAACACCATATATTTT
CDR3 protein: CSVGGQGRGNTIYF
clone size: once
V gene: TRBV29-1
J gene: TRBJ1-3
D gene: TRBD1

CDR3 DNA: TGTGCCAGCAGCTGGGGACAGGTGAACCTATACACTGAAGCTTTCTTT
CDR3 protein: CASSWGQVNLYTEAFF
clone size: NA
V gene: TRBV7-9
J gene: TRBJ1-1
D gene: TRBD1

CDR3 DNA: TGTGCCAGCAGCTCCGAACCAGGGGGAGCCAATCAGCCCCAGCATTTT
CDR3 protein: CASSSEPGGANQPQHF
clone size: NA
V gene: TRBV5-4
J gene: TRBJ1-5
D gene: TRBD1

CDR3 DNA: TGTGCCAGCAGCCAAGAACCACTAGCGGGGCAAGAGACCCAGTACTTC
CDR3 protein: CASSQEPLAGQETQYF
clone size: NA
V gene: TRBV4-2
J gene: TRBJ2-5
D gene: TRBD2

CDR3 DNA: TGCAGTGCTAGGTCGGGGACCCAGTACTTC
CDR3 protein: CSARSGTQYF
clone size: NA
V gene: TRBV20-1
J gene: TRBJ2-5
D gene: NA

CDR3 DNA: TGTGCCTGGAGTTCCCCTTCTACAGGGAAGGATGGCTACACCTTC
CDR3 protein: CAWSSPSTGKDGYTF
clone size: NA
V gene: TRBV30
J gene: TRBJ1-2
D gene: NA

CDR3 DNA: TGTGCCAGCTCACCACCTCCCGGTTGGGAAAAACTGTTTTTT
CDR3 protein: CASSPPPGWEKLFF
clone size: NA
V gene: TRBV18
J gene: TRBJ1-4
D gene: NA

CDR3 DNA: TGTGCCAGCAGCGTAAATAGCGGGAGGGTCAGTGAGCAGTTCTTC
CDR3 protein: CASSVNSGRVSEQFF
clone size: NA
V gene: TRBV9
J gene: TRBJ2-1
D gene: TRBD2